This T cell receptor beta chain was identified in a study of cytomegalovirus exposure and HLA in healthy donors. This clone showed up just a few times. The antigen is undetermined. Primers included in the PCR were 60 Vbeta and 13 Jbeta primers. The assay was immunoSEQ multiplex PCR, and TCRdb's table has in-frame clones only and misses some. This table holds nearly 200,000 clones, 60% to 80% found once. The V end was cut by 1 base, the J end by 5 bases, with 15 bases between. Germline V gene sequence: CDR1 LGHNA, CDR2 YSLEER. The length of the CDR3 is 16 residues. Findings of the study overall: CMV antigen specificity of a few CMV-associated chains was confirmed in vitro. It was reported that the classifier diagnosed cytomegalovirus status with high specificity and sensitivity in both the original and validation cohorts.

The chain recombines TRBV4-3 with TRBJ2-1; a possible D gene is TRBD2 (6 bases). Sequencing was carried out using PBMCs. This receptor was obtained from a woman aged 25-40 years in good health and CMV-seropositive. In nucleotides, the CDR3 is TGCGCCAGCAGCCAAGCCACCGGGGGTCACCACAATGAGCAGTTCTTC. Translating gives CASSQATGGHHNEQFF.